The TCR beta chain under discussion was sequenced for a study of cytomegalovirus exposure and HLA in healthy donors. Overall study results and limits: For most TCR beta V segments, an earlier analysis put the productive rate at about 90% or about 30% of the time.

V was pared by 1 base and J by 3 bases, with 7 bases of the junction left unmatched. This CDR3 is 16 amino acids long. Germline assignment: CDR1 SGDLS and CDR2 YYNGEE. As to this clone: Its antigen is currently unknown.

Amplification used 60 Vbeta primers and 13 Jbeta primers. Libraries were prepared by immunoSEQ multiplex PCR; TCRdb keeps only in-frame clonotypes and omits some of them. The sample records around 200,000 clones, about three quarters being singletons. V and J are TRBV9 and TRBJ2-1; 7 nucleotides align to TRBD2. The TCR sequence derives from a woman aged 60-70 years in good health and CMV-seropositive. Sequenced input: PBMCs. The CDR3 reads CASSVMGSGGYNEQFF. DNA for the CDR3: TGTGCCAGCAGCGTAATGGGCTCGGGGGGCTACAATGAGCAGTTCTTC.